These T cell receptor beta chains were read from a single sample in a study of shared clonotypes between healthy human individuals. Profiled with immunoSEQ multiplex PCR; TCRdb holds only in-frame clones, not every one. The table shows about 2.1 million clones, with roughly 95% occurring only once. The sample consisted of naive CD8+ T cells from PBMCs. These receptors all come from a man aged 18-30 years in good health. Some clones in this sample may be carry-over from other donors' samples. The CDR3 runs from the conserved cysteine through the conserved F or W. Each record gives: CDR3 length, D gene, J gene, clone size, V gene, CDR3 DNA, CDR3 protein. The D gene is left open where the match is weak. Rows give clone size only sometimes, using once, few, many, or a class for an expanded clone.

16 | TRBD2 | TRBJ2-1 | . | TRBV7-9 | TGTGCCAGCAGCCACTCTAGCGGGAGACCCCCAAATGAGCAGTTCTTC | CASSHSSGRPPNEQFF
12 | . | TRBJ2-7 | . | TRBV28 | TGTGCCAGCAGTAAAGGGCTTCACGAGCAGTACTTC | CASSKGLHEQYF
16 | TRBD1 | TRBJ2-2 | . | TRBV5-1 | TGCGCCAGCAGCTTGTTCGGACAGGGGAAGGAAGGGGAGCTGTTTTTT | CASSLFGQGKEGELFF
14 | . | TRBJ2-7 | once | TRBV4-1 | TGCGCCAGCAGCCAAGACTACAGGACCTACGAGCAGTACTTC | CASSQDYRTYEQYF
18 | TRBD1 | TRBJ2-3 | . | TRBV4-1 | TGCGCCAGCAGCCCCCGGCCGGGACAGGGCGGTCTAGCTGATACGCAGTATTTT | CASSPRPGQGGLADTQYF
12 | . | TRBJ2-2 | . | TRBV10-3 | TGTGCCATCGGTCGGGAGAGTGGGGAGCTGTTTTTT | CAIGRESGELFF
16 | TRBD1 | TRBJ2-7 | . | TRBV28 | TGTGCCAGCAGCCACGGACAGGCAGTAACCCCGGACGAGCAGTACTTC | CASSHGQAVTPDEQYF
16 | TRBD2 | TRBJ2-1 | . | TRBV11-3 | TGTGCCAGCAGCCTCCGTAGCGGGAGCTCCTACAATGAGCAGTTCTTC | CASSLRSGSSYNEQFF
15 | TRBD1 | TRBJ1-1 | . | TRBV27 | TGTGCCACCAGGGGGTTAAGGGACATGAACACTGAAGCTTTCTTT | CATRGLRDMNTEAFF
15 | TRBD2 | TRBJ2-7 | . | TRBV10-3 | TGTGCCATCAGTGAGACTAGCGGGAGTTTCGACGAGCAGTACTTC | CAISETSGSFDEQYF
13 | TRBD2 | TRBJ2-1 | . | TRBV7-9 | TGTGCCAGCAGCACCCTGGGGGGGGATGAGCAGTTCTTC | CASSTLGGDEQFF
16 | TRBD1 | TRBJ2-7 | . | TRBV5-1 | TGCGCCAGCAGCTTGGCCACCGGGACAGGGTACTACGAGCAGTACTTC | CASSLATGTGYYEQYF
16 | . | TRBJ2-5 | . | TRBV7-6 | TGTGCCAGCAGCTCCATAATCGGGGCGGCTAAAGAGACCCAGTACTTC | CASSSIIGAAKETQYF
11 | . | TRBJ2-7 | . | TRBV20-1 | TGCAGTGCTGTTCCATTCCACGAGCAGTACTTC | CSAVPFHEQYF
12 | . | TRBJ2-1 | . | TRBV19 | TGTGCCAGTAGTATTCGCTACAATGAGCAGTTCTTC | CASSIRYNEQFF
15 | . | TRBJ2-5 | . | TRBV7-2 | TGTGCCAGCAGCTTAGACAGGGCCGGTTATGGGACCCAGTACTTC | CASSLDRAGYGTQYF
18 | TRBD2 | TRBJ2-5 | . | TRBV4-3 | TGCGCCAGCAGCCAAGATCCCCAGGGACTAGCGGGACTAGAGACCCAGTACTTC | CASSQDPQGLAGLETQYF